The T cell receptor (beta chain) under discussion was sequenced for a study of blood T cell repertoires in COVID-19 (TCRdb year 2020). With respect to the entire study: Collaborator samples came from the United States, Italy and Spain and covered acute and convalescent phases of COVID-19. The prospective study material was composed of cDNA or gDNA derived from T cells, B-cell-depleted T cells, or PBMCs. Deeply sampled blood TCRbeta repertoires from subjects exposed to, actively infected with, or recovered from COVID-19 were included in the dataset. A freely available public database, intended as a resource for researchers studying the immune response to SARS-CoV-2, is where the repertoires were released. The samples were drawn from two sources: the first 160 participants of the ongoing ImmuneRACE study, and approximately 1,300 subjects contributed by 6 global collaborators. Nearly every sample came with metadata listing a de-identified subject ID, COVID-19 status, age in years and sex. HLA class I and class II types, where available, came from metadata supplied by the sample provider rather than from assay-based typing.

As regards this clone: There is no known antigen for this receptor. Per-nucleotide qualities are absent, and no much larger clonotype sits a single base away.

The germline ends are 9 bases apart after V is trimmed by 4 bases and J by 2 bases. Per the germline V gene (reference sequence), LNHNV is the CDR1 and YYDKDF is the CDR2. Measured from the cysteine to the phenylalanine, the CDR3 is 13 residues long. Only the CDR3 part of the read is kept: 39 bases, read in frame from the first base. Findings and caveats that apply to the study as a whole: Clinical and demographic metadata were provided uncurated, with the amount varying by source and participant.

Each collaborating institution followed its own protocols to collect whole blood in K2EDTA tubes. For TCRbeta analysis, collaborator samples were shipped as frozen whole blood, as isolated PBMCs, or as DNA extracted from either sample type. TCRbeta CDR3 regions were amplified from genomic DNA by means of the immunoSEQ Assay, a bias-controlled multiplex PCR. The authors' pipeline ran thus. Within the assay, amplification of reference gene primers was used to estimate how many nucleated cells each sample contained. To quantify the absolute abundance of each unique TCRbeta CDR3 rearrangement, sequence reads were collapsed and filtered. Productive Simpson clonality was computed per sample as the square root of Simpson's diversity index over productive rearrangements. In its TCRdb copy, this immuneACCESS table keeps in-frame sequences only and misses some clones. Where compared with another copy, unresolved V genes explain less than half of these, and the others have no known cause. The DNA gave D and trimming, while V, J and clone size come from that table. In all, the sample holds 200,000 to 300,000 clones, and around 84% of those were seen once. Together, the top ten hold less than 4% of the sample.

The sample consisted of peripheral blood. The sequence was collected from a woman aged 18-29 years with acute or convalescent COVID-19. The rearrangement combines TRBV15 with TRBJ2-7; no D gene can be assigned with confidence. The nucleotide sequence reads as follows: TGTGCCACCAGCAACCGGGTCACCTACGAGCAGTACTTC. Its protein reads: CATSNRVTYEQYF.